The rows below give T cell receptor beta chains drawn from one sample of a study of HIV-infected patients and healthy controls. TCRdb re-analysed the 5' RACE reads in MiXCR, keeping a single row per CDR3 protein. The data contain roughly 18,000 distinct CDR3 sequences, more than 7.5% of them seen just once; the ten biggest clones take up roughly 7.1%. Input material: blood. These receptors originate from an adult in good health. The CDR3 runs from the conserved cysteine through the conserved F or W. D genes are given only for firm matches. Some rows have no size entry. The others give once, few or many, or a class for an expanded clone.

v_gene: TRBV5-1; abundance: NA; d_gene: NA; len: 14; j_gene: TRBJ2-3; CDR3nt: TGCGCCAGCAGCCCGACGGGCGGTTCAGATACGCAGTATTTT; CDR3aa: CASSPTGGSDTQYF
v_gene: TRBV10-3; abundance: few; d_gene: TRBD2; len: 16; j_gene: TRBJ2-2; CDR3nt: TGTGCCATCAGTGGACGTAGGACTAGCGGCGCCGGGGAGCTGTTTTTT; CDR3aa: CAISGRRTSGAGELFF
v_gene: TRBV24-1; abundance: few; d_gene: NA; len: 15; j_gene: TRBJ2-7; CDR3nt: TGTGCCACCAGCGCATCCGGGACGAACTCCTACGAGCAGTACTTC; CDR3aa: CATSASGTNSYEQYF
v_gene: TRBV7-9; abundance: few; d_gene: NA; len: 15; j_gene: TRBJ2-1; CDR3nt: TGTGCCAGCAGCTTAATGGTCGGGAGAGGGGTTGAGCAGTTCTTC; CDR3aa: CASSLMVGRGVEQFF
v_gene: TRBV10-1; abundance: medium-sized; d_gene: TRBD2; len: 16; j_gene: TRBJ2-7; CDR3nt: TGCGCCAGCAGCGACAGTGGCCCTGAGGCCGGGAGGGAGCAGTACTTC; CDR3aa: CASSDSGPEAGREQYF
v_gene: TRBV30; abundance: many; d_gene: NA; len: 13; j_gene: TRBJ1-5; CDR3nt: TGTGCCTGGAGTGTATGGGGCGATCAGCCCCAGCATTTT; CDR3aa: CAWSVWGDQPQHF
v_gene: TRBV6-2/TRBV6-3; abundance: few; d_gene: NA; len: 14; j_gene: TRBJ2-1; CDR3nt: TGTGCCAGCAGTTCGGGAGTATCATACAATGAGCAGTTCTTC; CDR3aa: CASSSGVSYNEQFF
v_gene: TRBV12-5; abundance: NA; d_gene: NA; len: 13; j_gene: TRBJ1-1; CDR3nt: TGTGCTAGTGGTTTAGGGGGGAACACTGAAGCTTTCTTT; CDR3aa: CASGLGGNTEAFF
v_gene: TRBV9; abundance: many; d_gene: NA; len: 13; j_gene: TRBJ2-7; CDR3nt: TGTGCCAGCAGCCCGAGTACCATCGGCGAGCAGTACTTC; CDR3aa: CASSPSTIGEQYF
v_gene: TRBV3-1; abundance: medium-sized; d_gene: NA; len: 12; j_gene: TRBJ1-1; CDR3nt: TGTGCCAGCAGCCATGGGACACCCGAAGCTTTCTTT; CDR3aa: CASSHGTPEAFF
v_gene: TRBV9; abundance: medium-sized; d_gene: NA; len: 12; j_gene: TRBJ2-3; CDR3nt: TGTGCCAGCAGCGTGCCCACAGATACGCAGTATTTT; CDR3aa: CASSVPTDTQYF
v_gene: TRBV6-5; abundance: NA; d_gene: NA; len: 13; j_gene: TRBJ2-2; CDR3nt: TGTGCCATACGGGACCAGACCACCGGGGAGCTGTTTTTT; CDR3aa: CAIRDQTTGELFF
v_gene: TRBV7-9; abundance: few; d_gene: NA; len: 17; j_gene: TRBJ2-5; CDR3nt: TGTGCCAGCAGCCCCACGACCCGGGCAGACACCCCTGGGGCCCAGTACTTC; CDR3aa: CASSPTTRADTPGAQYF
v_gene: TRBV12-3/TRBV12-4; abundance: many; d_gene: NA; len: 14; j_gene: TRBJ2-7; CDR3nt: TGTGCCAGCAGTTTTTTCGGGGGCGCCTACGAGCAGTACTTC; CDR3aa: CASSFFGGAYEQYF
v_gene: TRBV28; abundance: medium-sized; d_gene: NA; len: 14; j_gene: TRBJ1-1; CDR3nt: TGTGCCAGCGCTCTCCAGATGGGAAGCACTGAAGCTTTCTTT; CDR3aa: CASALQMGSTEAFF
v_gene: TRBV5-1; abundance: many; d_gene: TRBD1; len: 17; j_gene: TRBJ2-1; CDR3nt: TGCGCCAGCAGCGGGGACGACAGGGGAGGCTCCTACAATGAGCAGTTCTTC; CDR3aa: CASSGDDRGGSYNEQFF
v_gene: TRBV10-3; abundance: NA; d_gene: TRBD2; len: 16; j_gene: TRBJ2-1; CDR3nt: TGTGCCATCAGTGGTCGACTAGCGGAAACCTACAATGAGCAGTTCTTC; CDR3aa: CAISGRLAETYNEQFF
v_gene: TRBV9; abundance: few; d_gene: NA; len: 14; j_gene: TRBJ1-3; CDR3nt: TGTGCCAGCAGCGTAGGCAGGACTGGAAACACCATATATTTT; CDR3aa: CASSVGRTGNTIYF
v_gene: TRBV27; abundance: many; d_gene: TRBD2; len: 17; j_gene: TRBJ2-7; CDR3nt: TGTGCCAGCAGTCGCCTCCCCGGGACTAGCGGGAGTAACGAGCAGTACTTC; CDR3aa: CASSRLPGTSGSNEQYF
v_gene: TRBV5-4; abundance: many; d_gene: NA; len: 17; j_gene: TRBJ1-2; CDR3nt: TGTGCCAGCAGCTTGAATGGGATTGGAACTCGCCTTTGGGGCTACACCTTC; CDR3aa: CASSLNGIGTRLWGYTF
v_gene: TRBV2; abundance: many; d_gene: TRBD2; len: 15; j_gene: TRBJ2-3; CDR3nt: TGTGCCAGCACGAGGCGGGAGGGCCAGGGATATACGCAGTATTTT; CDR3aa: CASTRREGQGYTQYF
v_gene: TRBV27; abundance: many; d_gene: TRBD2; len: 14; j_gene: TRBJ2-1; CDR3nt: TGTGCCAGCAGTTTATATGCTAGCGGCAATGAGCAGTTCTTC; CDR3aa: CASSLYASGNEQFF
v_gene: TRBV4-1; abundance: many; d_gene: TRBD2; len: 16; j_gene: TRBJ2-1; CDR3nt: TGCGCCAGCAGCGCACTAGCGGGAGGGCCAGGGAATGAGCAGTTCTTC; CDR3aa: CASSALAGGPGNEQFF
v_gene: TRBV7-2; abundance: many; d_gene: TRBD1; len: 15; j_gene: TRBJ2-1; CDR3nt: TGTGCCAGCAGCCTGAGGACAGGGAGTTACAATGAGCAGTTCTTC; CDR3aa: CASSLRTGSYNEQFF
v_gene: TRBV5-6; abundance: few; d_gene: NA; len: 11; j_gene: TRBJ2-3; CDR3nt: TGTGCCAGCAGCGGGGCCAATACGCAGTATTTT; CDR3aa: CASSGANTQYF
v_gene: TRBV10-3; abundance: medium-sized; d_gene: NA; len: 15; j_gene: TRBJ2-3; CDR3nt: TGTGCCATCAGTGAGTCGCAGGGTGGCACAGATACGCAGTATTTT; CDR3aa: CAISESQGGTDTQYF
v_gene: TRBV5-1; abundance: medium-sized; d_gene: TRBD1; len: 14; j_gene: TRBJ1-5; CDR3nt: TGCGCCAGCAGCCTCACAGGGGGGGATCAGCCCCAGCATTTT; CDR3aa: CASSLTGGDQPQHF
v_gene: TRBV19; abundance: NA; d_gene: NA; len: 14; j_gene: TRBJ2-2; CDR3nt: TGTGCCAGTAGGATCAAGCTTGGGGCCGGGGAGCTGTTTTTT; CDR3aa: CASRIKLGAGELFF
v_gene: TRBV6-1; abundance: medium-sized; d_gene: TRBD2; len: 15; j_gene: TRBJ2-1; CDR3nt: TGTGCCAGCAGGGCCGGGACTAGCGTAGTCAATGAGCAGTTCTTC; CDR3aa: CASRAGTSVVNEQFF